This TCR beta chain originates from a study of breast tumors, draining lymph nodes, adjacent tissues. Via MiXCR, TCRdb re-called the multiplex PCR reads, giving one row per CDR3 protein. Among 15,000 or so distinct CDR3 sequences, roughly 50% were seen once, and the ten largest hold 25% to 35%. After removal of 6 bases from V and 9 bases from J, the junction contained 7 bases not matched to a gene. In germline, CDR1 is SGHTA, CDR2 FQGNSA. The CDR3 has 14 amino acids. This clonotype has just one count. Antigen: not known. General observations from the study: Data only fit, rather than demonstrated, lymph node origin of most tumor T cells.

Sample: tumor-adjacent breast tissue. The clonotype was recovered from a female donor with breast cancer. Some clones in this sample may be carry-over from other donors' samples. The rearrangement links TRBV7-2 to TRBJ1-6; 8 bases agree with TRBD1. The CDR3 DNA reads as TGTGCCAGCAGTCCAGGGGGCCGGGTTTCACCCCTCCACTTT. It codes for CASSPGGRVSPLHF.